The 29 T cell receptor beta chains reported below all come from one sample, sequenced in a study of graft-versus-host responses after intestinal transplantation. Method: immunoSEQ multiplex PCR; TCRdb's copy keeps in-frame clones and lacks some. This sample has tens of thousands of clones; less than 60% occur once, and the top ten carry 0.88%. The specimen comprised alloreactive CD4+ T cells from a mixed lymphocyte reaction culture, sampled before intestinal transplant. As to subset: CFSE-low proliferating T cells sorted from approximately 6-day pre-transplant mixed lymphocyte reaction (GvH or HvG direction). All receptors come from a human patient who received an intestinal transplant.

The chain recombines TRBV6-5 with TRBJ1-2; perhaps TRBD1 as D (6 bases). Trimming took off 5 bases at V and 4 bases at J, with 11 bases between the two ends. There are 13 residues in the CDR3. The V gene's germline CDR1 is MNHEY and CDR2 SVGAGI. The DNA for the CDR3 is TGTGCCAGCAGTAAAAACAGGGCCTATGGCTACACCTTC. This translates into CASSKNRAYGYTF.

The rearrangement uses TRBV6-5 and TRBJ2-7; 9 bases are a match to TRBD1. This CDR3 region has 13 residues. V lost 6 bases to trimming and J lost 3 bases; unmatched junction nucleotides: 3. Germline V gives CDR1 MNHEY, CDR2 SVGAGI. The CDR3 is CASRPTGGYEQYF. In DNA, the CDR3 is TGTGCCAGCAGACCGACAGGGGGCTACGAGCAGTACTTC.

This clone was recorded a few times. The chain is built from TRBV15 and TRBJ1-1; D may be TRBD1 (6 bases). Looked up from germline, CDR1 is LNHNV and CDR2 is YYDKDF (reference sequence). V gave up 2 bases and J gave up 8 bases, with 15 bases separating them. The CDR3 extends over 14 amino acids. The CDR3 sequence: CATSRIQPGQEAFF. The CDR3 DNA reads TGTGCCACCAGCAGAATTCAACCGGGACAAGAAGCTTTCTTT.

The chain has TRBV6-5 and TRBJ2-2, with 7 bases matching TRBD2. Per germline, CDR1 MNHEY and CDR2 SVGAGI. There are 16 residues in the CDR3. Germline trimming cut 4 bases from V and 3 bases from J; bases unmatched to any gene: 8. The CDR3 DNA sequence: TGTGCCAGCAGTTCATGGCGGGGGAGGGACACCGGGGAGCTGTTTTTT. It codes for CASSSWRGRDTGELFF.

Regarding this clone: Different DNA sequences within this sample yield the same CDR3. The chain is built from TRBV5-4 and TRBJ2-3, with D perhaps TRBD2 (5 bases). From germline, CDR1 is SGHNT and CDR2 YYREEE (reference sequence). V gave up 0 bases and J gave up 5 bases, with 7 bases separating them. The CDR3 is 13 residues long. CDR3 sequence (DNA): TGTGCCAGCAGCTTGGTCGGAGGAGATACGCAGTATTTT. It yields the protein CASSLVGGDTQYF.

V and J are TRBV10-3 and TRBJ2-1, with 9 bases identical to TRBD1. Per germline, CDR1 ENHRY and CDR2 SYGVKD. There are 15 residues in the CDR3. The trim removed 6 bases at V and 1 base at J, leaving 4 bases unmatched. CDR3 region: CAISGGQGSYNEQFF. Written as DNA, the CDR3 is TGTGCCATCAGCGGAGGACAGGGGTCCTACAATGAGCAGTTCTTC.

The rearrangement links TRBV27 to TRBJ1-6; TRBD1 might be the D (5 bases). The V and J ends lost 6 bases and 7 bases respectively, with 16 bases between them. The CDR3 length is 15 residues. Germline V gives CDR1 MNHEY, CDR2 SMNVEV (reference sequence). The CDR3 DNA follows: TGTGCCAGCAGGCCTGACACAAGGGGAAATTCACCCCTCCACTTT. This codes for CASRPDTRGNSPLHF.

This rearrangement joins TRBV2 to TRBJ2-1, with D unclear. V lost 8 bases and J 0 bases, leaving 5 bases between the germline ends. Per the germline V gene, CDR1 is SNHLY and CDR2 is FYNNEI. The CDR3 is 12 residues long. The CDR3 reads CASSVSYNEQFF. Here the CDR3 DNA reads TGTGCCAGCTCCGTCTCCTACAATGAGCAGTTCTTC. The full variable domain, in which reference TRBV2 and TRBJ2-1 provide the parts outside the CDR3, is EPEVTQTPSHQVTQMGQEVILRCVPISNHLYFYWYRQILGQKVEFLVSFYNNEISEKSEIFDDQFSVERPDGSNFTLKIRSTKLEDSAMYFCASSVSYNEQFFGPGTRLTVL.

The chain combines TRBV5-1 with TRBJ1-1, with D unclear. The CDR3 runs to 15 residues. CDR1 and CDR2 (germline): SGHRS, YFSETQ. Trimming stripped 0 bases from V and 1 base from J, with 10 bases between. DNA of the CDR3: TGCGCCAGCAGCTTGGCCCTGAGAGAGAACACTGAAGCTTTCTTT. Translated, it gives CASSLALRENTEAFF.

The chain combines TRBV5-1 with TRBJ1-1; D not certain. The CDR3 runs to 16 residues. The germline V and J ends were trimmed by 0 bases and 0 bases, with 12 bases remaining between them. Germline loops: CDR1 SGHRS, CDR2 YFSETQ. The CDR3 nucleotides read TGCGCCAGCAGCTTGGTGGCGGTAGGAGTGAACACTGAAGCTTTCTTT. It is translated as CASSLVAVGVNTEAFF.

The chain combines TRBV5-1 with TRBJ2-5; 15 bases match TRBD2. Trimming cost V 4 bases and J 4 bases; bases outside gene matches: 2. The V gene's germline CDR1 is SGHRS and CDR2 YFSETQ. This CDR3 has 15 amino acids. CDR3 loop: CASSPGLAGGETQYF. The CDR3 DNA follows: TGCGCCAGCAGCCCGGGACTAGCGGGGGGAGAGACCCAGTACTTC. The full variable domain, in which reference TRBV5-1 and TRBJ2-5 provide the parts outside the CDR3, is KAGVTQTPRYLIKTRGQQVTLSCSPISGHRSVSWYQQTPGQGLQFLFEYFSETQRNKGNFPGRFSGRQFSNSRSEMNVSTLELGDSALYLCASSPGLAGGETQYFGPGTRLLVL.

In its sample, this clone was seen once. The chain combines TRBV5-1 with TRBJ2-1; tentatively, D is TRBD2 (6 bases). CDR1 is SGHRS and CDR2 is YFSETQ in the germline V gene. V dropped 0 bases and J dropped 7 bases, with 14 bases sitting between them. The CDR3 runs 15 residues. CDR3 nucleotide sequence: TGCGCCAGCAGCTTGGGATGGGGGGTCTGGAATGAGCAGTTCTTC. It translates to CASSLGWGVWNEQFF. Variable domain in full (rest from reference TRBV5-1 and TRBJ2-1): KAGVTQTPRYLIKTRGQQVTLSCSPISGHRSVSWYQQTPGQGLQFLFEYFSETQRNKGNFPGRFSGRQFSNSRSEMNVSTLELGDSALYLCASSLGWGVWNEQFFGPGTRLTVL.

In this sample, this clone turned up a few times. The rearrangement uses TRBV7-2 and TRBJ2-5, with D tentatively TRBD2 (7 bases). There are 15 residues in the CDR3. Deletions cut 2 bases from V and 3 bases from J, with 13 bases between. Germline V gives CDR1 SGHTA, CDR2 FQGNSA. The CDR3 DNA sequence: TGTGCCAGCAGCTTATGGGGGGGGCCCAAAGAGACCCAGTACTTC. Protein: CASSLWGGPKETQYF.

The J gene is TRBJ1-2, the V gene TRBV27, with D possibly matching TRBD1 (6 bases). Trimming cost V 4 bases and J 4 bases, with 13 bases left between them. Germline V CDR1 and CDR2: MNHEY, SMNVEV (reference sequence). CDR3 length: 14 residues. In DNA form, the CDR3 reads TGTGCCAGCAGTTCAGTACAGGGCTCCTATGGCTACACCTTC. This codes for CASSSVQGSYGYTF.

The genes are TRBV11-2 and TRBJ1-5; TRBD1 is a possible D gene (5 bases). V was trimmed by 3 bases and J by 1 base, leaving 10 bases between them. Germline V gene sequence: CDR1 SGHAT, CDR2 FQNNGV. This CDR3 spans 15 amino acids. CDR3 in DNA: TGTGCCAGCAGCTTGTCTAGGGGAAGCAATCAGCCCCAGCATTTT. It encodes CASSLSRGSNQPQHF.

The chain couples TRBV6-5 to TRBJ1-4; D might be TRBD1 (5 bases). Per the germline V gene, CDR1 is MNHEY and CDR2 is SVGAGI. The V end lost 2 bases, the J end lost 7 bases, and 14 bases lay between the germline ends. The CDR3 contains 15 residues. The CDR3: CASSYLGGSGEKLFF. CDR3 nucleotides: TGTGCCAGCAGTTACCTGGGGGGTTCGGGTGAAAAACTGTTTTTT.

CDR3 protein: CASTLHGPGDAEAFF. The CDR3 region has the DNA TGTGCCAGCACGTTACATGGGCCGGGGGACGCTGAAGCTTTCTTT. J is TRBJ1-1 and V is TRBV27; D perhaps matches TRBD1 (5 bases). V was trimmed by 7 bases and J by 6 bases, leaving 21 bases between them. CDR1 and CDR2 (germline): MNHEY, SMNVEV (reference sequence). The CDR3 has 15 residues.

This clone is classed as medium-sized (0.01 to 0.1%). This chain uses TRBV5-4 with TRBJ2-1; the D gene is possibly TRBD2 (7 bases). Looked up from germline, CDR1 is SGHNT and CDR2 is YYREEE (reference sequence). V lost 0 bases, J lost 9 bases, and 16 bases lay in between. The CDR3 runs to 15 residues. The CDR3 DNA follows: TGTGCCAGCAGCTTGGGCGGCGGGGGCATGAGTGAGCAGTTCTTC. Protein product: CASSLGGGGMSEQFF.

This clone was seen just once. In DNA form, the CDR3 reads TGCAGCGCCTCTTCTACCACCGCTGGAAACACCATATATTTT. It encodes CSASSTTAGNTIYF. The V gene is TRBV29-1, the J gene TRBJ1-3; D call uncertain. Trimming stripped 7 bases from V and 2 bases from J, with 15 bases between. The CDR3 length is 14 residues. In germline, CDR1 is SQVTM, CDR2 ANQGSEA.

This clone has more than one count but fewer than ten. The CDR3: CASSYAGQPRSEQFF. Here the CDR3 DNA reads TGTGCCAGCAGTTACGCGGGACAGCCCAGGTCGGAGCAGTTCTTC. The V call is TRBV6-5, the J call TRBJ2-1; the D gene is possibly TRBD1 (7 bases). V was pared by 2 bases and J by 10 bases, with 18 bases between. In germline, CDR1 is MNHEY, CDR2 SVGAGI. This CDR3 comprises 15 residues.

The CDR3, as DNA: TGCGCCAGCAGCTCCCGGCAGGGAGGGGCGAACACTGAAGCTTTCTTT. Translation: CASSSRQGGANTEAFF. The chain joins TRBV5-1 to TRBJ1-1; weak D call: TRBD1 (5 bases). The CDR3 contains 16 residues. V lost 3 bases to trimming and J lost 1 base, with 16 bases between them. Germline CDR1 reads SGHRS; CDR2 reads YFSETQ.

This chain joins TRBV7-6 and TRBJ2-3, with 15 bases matching TRBD2. Germline lookup yields CDR1 SGHVS and CDR2 FNYEAQ. This CDR3 has 16 amino acids. V trimming: 5 bases; J trimming: 4 bases; junction bases outside the gene matches: 4. CDR3 sequence (DNA): TGTGCCAGCAGCCCCTGGACTAGCGGGGGGGCAGATACGCAGTATTTT. Translation gives CASSPWTSGGADTQYF.

This clone was seen a few times. The chain couples TRBV5-3 to TRBJ2-3, with 11 bases lining up with TRBD2. TRBV5-3 is filed as an ORF, its function uncertain. Losses at the gene ends were 10 bases for V and 7 bases for J; bases not matched to a gene: 5. The CDR3 totals 12 residues. The CDR3 protein is CAPASGGHTQYF. The CDR3 DNA follows: TGTGCCCCCGCTAGCGGGGGGCATACGCAGTATTTT.

The chain has TRBV7-9 and TRBJ2-5; 10 positions match TRBD2. The end of the DNA fits TRBJ2-7 better, so the J call may be wrong. From germline, CDR1 is SEHNR and CDR2 FQNEAQ (reference sequence). The CDR3 loop spans 18 amino acids. CDR3: CASSLVRGQRGGSYEQYF. The CDR3 nucleotides read TGTGCCAGCAGCTTAGTTCGAGGTCAGCGGGGGGGCTCCTACGAGCAGTACTTC.

This clone occurred a few times. The chain uses TRBV2 and TRBJ2-7, with TRBD2 matching over 9 bases. The CDR3 totals 12 residues. The germline V gene encodes CDR1 SNHLY and CDR2 FYNNEI. The trim removed 6 bases at V and 4 bases at J, leaving 1 base unmatched. CDR3 residues: CASRGLAYEQYF. As DNA, the CDR3 is TGTGCCAGCAGGGGACTAGCTTACGAGCAGTACTTC.

This chain joins TRBV11-2 and TRBJ2-5, with D possibly matching TRBD1 (6 bases). Trimming removed 0 bases from V and 5 bases from J, with 10 bases in between. Per germline, CDR1 SGHAT and CDR2 FQNNGV. The CDR3 sequence is 14 residues long. The CDR3 protein is CASSLDRGSETQYF. The CDR3 DNA sequence: TGTGCCAGCAGCTTAGATAGGGGGTCCGAGACCCAGTACTTC.

This clone was counted a few times. The J gene is TRBJ2-3, the V gene TRBV4-2; D possibly corresponds to TRBD1 (7 bases). V lost 1 base and J 6 bases, leaving 20 bases between the germline ends. There are 17 residues in the CDR3. CDR1 is LGHNA and CDR2 is YNFKEQ in the germline V gene. The CDR3 nucleotides are TGTGCCAGCAGCCAAGTCGGAGGGGGCGTTTCCTCGGATACGCAGTATTTT. It encodes CASSQVGGGVSSDTQYF.

The CDR3, as DNA: TGTGCTAGTGGTTCGGTCTTAGGGGAGCTGTTTTTT. This encodes CASGSVLGELFF. The chain couples TRBV12-5 to TRBJ2-2; no definite D call. Germline V gives CDR1 LGHNT, CDR2 FRNRAP. The CDR3 sequence is 12 residues long. The V gene lost 4 bases and the J gene lost 8 bases, with 8 bases spanning the gap.

This clone occurred a few times. V usage is TRBV18 and J usage is TRBJ1-1; D is undetermined. The germline V gene encodes CDR1 KGHSH and CDR2 LQKENI. The CDR3 is made up of 13 amino acids. V shed 2 bases and J shed 6 bases, with 10 bases lying between them. CDR3 DNA: TGTGCCAGCTCACCATACCAGGTCCCTGAAGCTTTCTTT. The encoded protein is CASSPYQVPEAFF.